This TCR beta chain was identified during a study of T-cell memory formation after mild COVID-19. Notes on the study in general: Contracting clones from day 15 to 85 showed balanced CD4/CD8; later expanders favored CD4+. CD4+ clones that contracted lay mainly in CM and EM; CD8+ ones lay in EMRA.

TCR alpha and TCR beta cDNA libraries with sample barcodes and UMIs came from 5'RACE using constant-segment primers. A single record per CDR3 protein comes from TCRdb applying MiXCR to the 5' RACE reads. The sample holds some 300,000 distinct CDR3 sequences, approximately 20% seen once. Note on this clonotype: Its antigen is as yet unknown.

Trimming took off 3 bases at V and 1 base at J, with 6 bases between the two ends. Germline CDR1 and CDR2: SGHTA and FQGNSA. The CDR3 is made up of 14 amino acids. The sequence derives from a man between 18 and 29 years old who had mild COVID-19 (a few samples of this study predate the infection). Cell type and time point are not known. The chain links TRBV7-2 to TRBJ2-2; D is tentatively TRBD1 or TRBD2 (5 bases each). Material for sequencing was PBMCs or a T cell subset sorted from them (not recorded which). CDR3 protein: CASSLRGNTGELFF. DNA for the CDR3: TGTGCCAGCAGCTTGAGGGGGAACACCGGGGAGCTGTTTTTT.